These 17 T cell receptor beta chains share one sample of origin, sequenced in a study of OX40 agonist ivuxolimab in advanced cancers. Assay: immunoSEQ multiplex PCR; the TCRdb copy retains only in-frame clones and omits some. The profile shows under 20,000 clones, approximately 84% of them singletons. This specimen was CD4+ or CD8+ T cells sorted from blood, taken in a trial of the OX40 agonist ivuxolimab. The receptors here all came from an adult with an advanced solid tumor such as melanoma, head and neck, liver or kidney cancer.

V gene TRBV28 combines with J gene TRBJ2-7, with 8 nucleotides matching TRBD1. Germline lookup yields CDR1 MDHEN and CDR2 SYDVKM. J was trimmed by 5 bases and V by 5 bases; bases with no gene match: 17. The CDR3 has 17 amino acids. For the CDR3, the DNA is TGTGCCAGCAGTCCTAACCTTGGACAGGGTGAGGGAGACGAGCAGTACTTC. The encoded protein is CASSPNLGQGEGDEQYF.

In the case of this clone: The sample holds other DNA sequences that translate to the same CDR3. J is TRBJ2-1 and V is TRBV27, with D perhaps matching TRBD2 (5 bases). The CDR3 is 14 amino acids. Trimming stripped 2 bases from V and 9 bases from J, with 14 bases between. CDR1 and CDR2 from the germline V gene are MNHEY and SMNVEV (reference sequence). The chain's CDR3 is CASSLDPVGGEQFF. The CDR3 nucleotides read TGTGCCAGCAGTTTAGATCCAGTCGGAGGTGAGCAGTTCTTC.

The chain is built from TRBV10-2 and TRBJ2-5; TRBD1 or TRBD2 may be the D gene (6 bases each). The CDR3 is 16 residues long. V lost 3 bases to trimming and J lost 5 bases, with 19 bases between them. Germline-derived CDR1 and CDR2 are WSHSY and SAAADI. CDR3 sequence (DNA): TGCGCCAGCAGTGATAGCGGCAGGGGTCGTCTGGAGACCCAGTACTTC. This translates into CASSDSGRGRLETQYF.

CDR3 DNA: TGCGCCAGCAGCTTGGCCGGGGGGGCCGACGGGGAGCTGTTTTTT. Translation gives CASSLAGGADGELFF. The V gene is TRBV5-1, the J gene TRBJ2-2; the match to TRBD2 covers 8 bases. V lost 0 bases, J lost 7 bases, and 5 bases stayed unmatched. This CDR3 has 15 residues. Germline CDR1 is SGHRS and CDR2 is YFSETQ. Full variable domain (rest looked up from reference TRBV5-1 and TRBJ2-2): KAGVTQTPRYLIKTRGQQVTLSCSPISGHRSVSWYQQTPGQGLQFLFEYFSETQRNKGNFPGRFSGRQFSNSRSEMNVSTLELGDSALYLCASSLAGGADGELFFGEGSRLTVL.

The chain carries TRBV1 and TRBJ2-3; the D call in the table, TRBD1, was not verified against the DNA. TRBV1 is shown as a pseudogene. The CDR3 runs 12 residues. The CDR3: CTSSQEQDTQYF. The CDR3 DNA is TGCACCAGCAGCCAAGAACAAGATACGCAGTATTTT.

V and J are TRBV14 and TRBJ2-7; 8 bases are a match to TRBD1. Germline values: CDR1 SGHDN, CDR2 FVKESK. V shed 2 bases, J shed 2 bases, and the junction held 8 bases outside the gene matches. This CDR3 has 16 residues. This CDR3 reads CASSQHTGGSPYEQYF. CDR3 DNA sequence: TGTGCCAGCAGCCAACATACAGGGGGGTCCCCCTACGAGCAGTACTTC. Full variable domain (remainder filled in from reference TRBV14 and TRBJ2-7): EAGVTQFPSHSVIEKGQTVTLRCDPISGHDNLYWYRRVMGKEIKFLLHFVKESKQDESGMPNNRFLAERTGGTYSTLKVQPAELEDSGVYFCASSQHTGGSPYEQYFGPGTRLTVT.

This chain links TRBV12-2 with TRBJ2-1; TRBD2, as called in the table, went unchecked against the DNA. TRBV12-2 is a recognized pseudogene. The CDR3 length is 11 residues. CDR3 region: CAPPGYNEQFF. The DNA of the CDR3 is TGTGCCCCCCCGGGGTACAATGAGCAGTTCTTC.

The chain carries TRBV6-1 and TRBJ1-1, with a weak D call TRBD1 (5 bases). Trimming cost V 4 bases and J 3 bases, with 18 bases left between them. This CDR3 region has 16 residues. CDR1 is MNHNS, CDR2 SASEGT, per germline. The CDR3 loop is CASSGGMLAGYTEAFF. The CDR3 nucleotides read TGTGCCAGCAGTGGGGGGATGTTAGCGGGGTACACTGAAGCTTTCTTT.

This chain joins TRBV29-1 and TRBJ2-7; D tentatively fits TRBD1 or TRBD2 (6 bases each). This CDR3 is built from 13 residues. The V end lost 6 bases, the J end lost 5 bases, and 17 bases lay between the germline ends. Per germline, CDR1 SQVTM and CDR2 ANQGSEA. The CDR3, as DNA: TGCAGCGTCATCCCGGGGGCGGTAGACGAGCAGTACTTC. Translated: CSVIPGAVDEQYF.

The chain carries TRBV5-1 and TRBJ2-5; D may be TRBD2 (5 bases). Germline-derived CDR1 and CDR2 are SGHRS and YFSETQ. The CDR3 is 15 amino acids. With 0 bases removed from V and 4 bases from J, the gap between germline ends came to 13 bases. CDR3 residues: CASSLATLGGETQYF. Written as DNA, the CDR3 is TGCGCCAGCAGCTTGGCCACCTTAGGAGGAGAGACCCAGTACTTC.

This clone has only a few counts. The chain uses TRBV19 and TRBJ2-7, with D possibly matching TRBD2 (5 bases). Between the trimmed V and J ends, which lost 1 base and 7 bases, there was a span of 8 bases. This CDR3 region has 12 residues. Germline V gene lookup returns CDR1 LNHDA and CDR2 SQIVND (reference sequence). CDR3 protein: CASSIGRGEQYF. The DNA of the CDR3 is TGTGCCAGTAGTATAGGGCGAGGGGAGCAGTACTTC. The whole variable domain, remainder taken from reference TRBV19 and TRBJ2-7, is DGGITQSPKYLFRKEGQNVTLSCEQNLNHDAMYWYRQDPGQGLRLIYYSQIVNDFQKGDIAEGYSVSREKKESFPLTVTSAQKNPTAFYLCASSIGRGEQYFGPGTRLTVT.

The gene calls are TRBV19 and TRBJ2-1; TRBD2 agrees at 8 bases. The CDR3 runs to 15 residues. V lost 2 bases and J lost 6; bases outside the gene matches: 6. The germline gives CDR1 LNHDA, CDR2 SQIVND (reference sequence). The CDR3 DNA is TGTGCCAGTAGTATAACCCGGGGGGGAAGCAATGAGCAGTTCTTC. Its translation is CASSITRGGSNEQFF.

The V call is TRBV5-8, the J call TRBJ1-2; 9 nucleotides align to TRBD1. V was clipped by 2 bases and J by 5 bases; unmatched bases: 7. The length of the CDR3 is 15 residues. Germline CDR1 and CDR2: SGHTS and YDEGEE. The CDR3 region has the DNA TGTGCCAGCAGCTTCCTTACGGGACAGGGTTATGGCTACACCTTC. This translates into CASSFLTGQGYGYTF. The entire variable domain, with the rest obtained from reference TRBV5-8 and TRBJ1-2, is as follows: EAGVTQSPTHLIKTRGQQATLRCSPISGHTSVYWYQQALGLGLQFLLWYDEGEERNRGNFPPRFSGRQFPNYSSELNVNALELEDSALYLCASSFLTGQGYGYTFGSGTRLTVV.

This sequence joins TRBV5-6 and TRBJ2-3, with D perhaps TRBD1 (5 bases). The CDR3 contains 14 residues. Germline V gene data show CDR1 as SGHDT and CDR2 as YYEEEE. V lost 4 bases to trimming and J lost 5 bases, with 14 bases between them. CDR3 sequence reads: CASSLRQSKDTQYF. DNA of the CDR3: TGTGCCAGCAGCCTGAGACAGTCCAAAGATACGCAGTATTTT. Drawing the rest from reference TRBV5-6 and TRBJ2-3, the complete variable domain is DAGVTQSPTHLIKTRGQQVTLRCSPKSGHDTVSWYQQALGQGPQFIFQYYEEEERQRGNFPDRFSGHQFPNYSSELNVNALLLGDSALYLCASSLRQSKDTQYFGPGTRLTVL.

V gene TRBV5-1 combines with J gene TRBJ2-1; possibly TRBD1 for D (5 bases). Germline lookup yields CDR1 SGHRS and CDR2 YFSETQ. The CDR3 has 17 residues. Trimming pared 2 bases from V and 5 bases from J, leaving 20 bases between. CDR3 nucleotides: TGCGCCAGCAGCTTCCACGGCGACAGTTATTCTGACAATGAGCAGTTCTTC. Its translation is CASSFHGDSYSDNEQFF.

The CDR3 sequence is CASSQRGEQYF. CDR3 DNA sequence: TGTGCCAGCAGCCAGAGGGGCGAGCAGTACTTC. The chain is built from TRBV14 and TRBJ2-7; D may be TRBD1 or TRBD2 (5 bases each). CDR3 length: 11 amino acids. V was clipped by 3 bases and J by 6 bases, with 6 bases between them. Per the germline V gene, CDR1 is SGHDN and CDR2 is FVKESK. The variable domain in full, completed from reference TRBV14 and TRBJ2-7, reads EAGVTQFPSHSVIEKGQTVTLRCDPISGHDNLYWYRRVMGKEIKFLLHFVKESKQDESGMPNNRFLAERTGGTYSTLKVQPAELEDSGVYFCASSQRGEQYFGPGTRLTVT.

The rearrangement links TRBV5-5 to TRBJ2-5; no reliable D call. The CDR3 has 14 amino acids. V lost 1 base and J lost 2, with 9 bases in between. Germline V CDR1 and CDR2: SGHKS, YYEKEE (reference sequence). The CDR3 loop is CASSLNTVQETQYF. CDR3 coding DNA: TGTGCCAGCAGCTTGAACACAGTACAAGAGACCCAGTACTTC.